This T cell receptor (beta chain) stems from a study of vaccination and CD4 T cells after COVID-19. About this clonotype: Its antigen remains unknown.

CDR1 and CDR2 (germline): DFQATT, SNEGSKA (reference sequence). The CDR3 is 16 residues long. The V gene end was trimmed by 0 bases and the J gene end by 10 bases; junction bases not matched to a gene: 17. Treatment given: roughly nine-day PBMC culture with coronavirus spike peptide pools or control peptides (ViraFEST assay). T cells were expanded with peptide pools, and expanded clonotypes were identified by TCR sequencing. An Oncomine TCR Beta short-read assay was used to sequence the DNA from cultured CD4+ T cells. MiXCR was run by TCRdb on the PCR reads, yielding one entry per CDR3 protein. The table lists approximately 11,000 distinct CDR3 sequences, around 40% of them singletons.

Sample: CD4+ T cells from blood, cultured in vitro. The TCR originated in a human donor who had recovered from COVID-19. This chain links TRBV20-1 with TRBJ2-7, with 8 nucleotides matching TRBD2. CDR3 coding DNA: TGCAGTGCTAGAGACCAAGCGGGGGCCCCTTACGAGCATCAGTACTTC. As protein: CSARDQAGAPYEHQYF.